One sample yielded the 22 T cell receptor beta chains listed below, sequenced in a study of identical twins. TCRdb re-called the 5' RACE reads with MiXCR, one entry per CDR3 protein. Here the sample spans approximately 350,000 distinct CDR3 sequences, about 12% being singletons. A further study also used this sample, focusing on yellow fever vaccine responses in identical twins.

Material: CD8+ T cells sorted from blood. The receptor set was obtained from a woman younger than 35 in good health.

This clonotype has only a few counts. The chain recombines TRBV5-1 with TRBJ2-3; tentatively, D is TRBD1 (6 bases). The length of the CDR3 is 15 residues. Germline values: CDR1 SGHRS, CDR2 YFSETQ. V was cut by 4 bases and J by 2 bases, with 14 bases left in between. The CDR3 loop reads CASSPLGGNTDTQYF. The CDR3 DNA reads TGCGCCAGCAGCCCCCTAGGGGGTAACACAGATACGCAGTATTTT.

This clonotype was detected ten times or more. The chain joins TRBV12-3 or TRBV12-4 to TRBJ2-6; 10 bases are shared with TRBD1. V was clipped by 6 bases and J by 4 bases; unmatched bases: 6. The CDR3 consists of 16 residues. CDR3 sequence reads: CASRPGQGKGANVLTF. The CDR3 DNA reads as TGTGCCAGCAGGCCGGGACAGGGGAAAGGGGCCAACGTCCTGACTTTC.

The chain joins TRBV7-8 to TRBJ2-2; 10 bases agree with TRBD1. Unmatched junction bases numbered 9, after V lost 1 base and J lost 7 bases. The CDR3 loop spans 17 amino acids. Germline V gene sequence: CDR1 SGHVS, CDR2 FQNEAQ. The CDR3 nucleotides read TGTGCCAGCAGCTTAGGCCGGGACAGGGGATTTGGCGGGGAGCTGTTTTTT. Protein sequence: CASSLGRDRGFGGELFF.

The sample holds a few counts of this clonotype. The chain is built from TRBV7-6 and TRBJ2-1; 11 positions match TRBD2. The V segment lost 5 bases and the J segment 1 base; nucleotides outside the gene matches: 7. CDR3 length: 17 residues. From germline, CDR1 is SGHVS and CDR2 FNYEAQ. CDR3 protein: CASSDPLAGGSYNEQFF. DNA for the CDR3: TGTGCCAGCAGCGACCCCCTAGCGGGAGGATCCTACAATGAGCAGTTCTTC.

The chain joins TRBV13 to TRBJ2-1; D unresolved. The germline V gene has CDR1 PRHDT and CDR2 FYEKMQ (reference sequence). The CDR3 totals 13 residues. Trimming pared 4 bases from V and 8 bases from J, leaving 12 bases between. The chain's CDR3 is CASSSRPGDEQFF. The CDR3 DNA sequence: TGTGCCAGCAGCTCCCGCCCAGGAGATGAGCAGTTCTTC.

The sample holds a few counts of this clonotype. V usage is TRBV4-1 and J usage is TRBJ1-4; 9 bases map to TRBD1. V lost 5 bases and J lost 7; bases outside the gene matches: 8. The CDR3 runs 15 residues. The germline CDR1 and CDR2 sequences are MGHRA and YSYEKL. As DNA, the CDR3 is TGCGCCAGCAGCATCACAGGGGGCGAGGTTGAAAAACTGTTTTTT. It encodes CASSITGGEVEKLFF.

In its sample, this clonotype was seen many times. This rearrangement joins TRBV4-1 to TRBJ2-7, with D perhaps TRBD2 (6 bases). The germline CDR1 and CDR2 sequences are MGHRA and YSYEKL. The CDR3 totals 13 residues. V dropped 2 bases and J dropped 3 bases, with 8 bases sitting between them. Here the CDR3 reads CASSQPGVYEQYF. The CDR3 nucleotides are TGCGCCAGCAGCCAACCGGGAGTCTACGAGCAGTACTTC.

The V gene is TRBV15, the J gene TRBJ1-4, with TRBD1 identical over 8 bases. The CDR3 totals 16 residues. Germline-derived CDR1 and CDR2 are LNHNV and YYDKDF (reference sequence). The V segment lost 1 base and the J segment 3 bases; nucleotides outside the gene matches: 4. The CDR3 protein is CATSRGLQGANEKLFF. CDR3 DNA: TGTGCCACCAGCAGAGGACTACAGGGGGCTAATGAAAAACTGTTTTTT.

This chain connects TRBV6-1 to TRBJ2-7; D may be TRBD2 (5 bases). The CDR3 contains 14 residues. V was trimmed by 6 bases and J by 0 bases, leaving 12 bases between them. The germline V gene encodes CDR1 MNHNS and CDR2 SASEGT. For the CDR3, the DNA is TGTGCCAGCAGGCGGACGGGGAGCTCCTACGAGCAGTACGTC. Translated: CASRRTGSSYEQYV.

The rearrangement links TRBV3-1 to TRBJ1-1; D perhaps matches TRBD1 (5 bases). Trimming shortened V by 4 bases and J by 2 bases, and 20 bases separated the two germline ends. This CDR3 has 17 residues. Germline loops: CDR1 LGHDT, CDR2 YNNKEL (reference sequence). The CDR3 nucleotides read TGTGCCAGCAGCCGCTCCGGGTCCCTAGGGGTTAACACTGAAGCTTTCTTT. It codes for CASSRSGSLGVNTEAFF.

The genes are TRBV10-2 and TRBJ1-5, with D tentatively TRBD1 (6 bases). The V end was cut by 4 bases, the J end by 6 bases, with 13 bases between. Germline lookup yields CDR1 WSHSY and CDR2 SAAADI. The CDR3 sequence is 14 residues long. The CDR3 protein is CASSAAGGLQPQHF. CDR3 DNA sequence: TGCGCCAGCAGTGCCGCGGGGGGCCTTCAGCCCCAGCATTTT.

The V call is TRBV24-1, the J call TRBJ2-1; D unresolved. Germline CDR1 is KGHDR and CDR2 is SFDVKD. This CDR3 comprises 14 residues. Trimming shortened V by 0 bases and J by 5 bases, and 7 bases separated the two germline ends. For the CDR3, the DNA is TGTGCCACCAGTGATTTGCAGGATGACAATGAGCAGTTCTTC. Translation gives CATSDLQDDNEQFF.

This clonotype has a handful of counts. This chain uses TRBV10-2 with TRBJ1-1, with 9 nucleotides matching TRBD1. The J segment lost 4 bases and the V segment lost 6 bases, leaving 0 bases of the junction unmatched. Germline V lookup: CDR1 WSHSY, CDR2 SAAADI. CDR3 length: 12 residues. The CDR3 DNA reads TGCGCCAGCAGACAGGGGGCCACTGAAGCTTTCTTT. It is translated as CASRQGATEAFF.

This clonotype was picked up a small number of times. The rearrangement joins TRBV6-5 to TRBJ2-7; TRBD1 agrees at 10 bases. Germline CDR1 reads MNHEY; CDR2 reads SVGAGI. The CDR3 length is 14 residues. With 4 bases clipped from V and 5 bases from J, the junction kept 5 bases outside the gene matches. The CDR3, as DNA: TGTGCCAGCAGTTGGGGACAGGGGTCAAACGAGCAGTACTTC. As protein: CASSWGQGSNEQYF.

Only a few counts were recorded for this clonotype. The chain is built from TRBV10-3 and TRBJ2-7; maybe TRBD1 (5 bases). In germline, CDR1 is ENHRY, CDR2 SYGVKD. V was trimmed by 3 bases and J by 2 bases, leaving 8 bases between them. The CDR3 is 13 residues long. CDR3 DNA: TGTGCCATCAGTGATAGGGGTACCTACGAGCAGTACGTC. Its translation: CAISDRGTYEQYV.

The chain is built from TRBV28 and TRBJ2-1; D not certain. V lost 3 bases, J lost 1 base, and 10 bases lay in between. This CDR3 spans 15 amino acids. Germline values: CDR1 MDHEN, CDR2 SYDVKM. The CDR3 DNA is TGTGCCAGCAGTTTCCGATTACTGTCCTACAATGAGCAGTTCTTC. It yields the protein CASSFRLLSYNEQFF. Full variable domain (missing parts from reference TRBV28 and TRBJ2-1): DVKVTQSSRYLVKRTGEKVFLECVQDMDHENMFWYRQDPGLGLRLIYFSYDVKMKEKGDIPEGYSVSREKKERFSLILESASTNQTSMYLCASSFRLLSYNEQFFGPGTRLTVL.

The rearrangement joins TRBV28 to TRBJ2-7, with D uncertain. The CDR3 has 15 amino acids. The germline V gene has CDR1 MDHEN and CDR2 SYDVKM. Trimming stripped 5 bases from V and 1 base from J, with 15 bases between. The CDR3 region has the DNA TGTGCCAGCAGTCTCCCCGGGCCTTTGTCCTACGAGCAGTACGTC. This gives the protein CASSLPGPLSYEQYV.

This clonotype was observed a few times. The rearrangement joins TRBV4-1 to TRBJ2-7; 9 nucleotides match TRBD2. Per germline, CDR1 MGHRA and CDR2 YSYEKL. The V segment lost 1 base and the J segment 3 bases; nucleotides outside the gene matches: 4. The CDR3 runs to 15 residues. CDR3 protein: CASSQVGSGSYEQYV. CDR3 in DNA: TGCGCCAGCAGCCAAGTAGGTAGCGGGAGCTACGAGCAGTACGTC.

This clonotype showed up just a few times. This chain links TRBV3-1 with TRBJ2-7; D is unclear. CDR3 size: 14 residues. V dropped 1 base and J dropped 1 base, with 8 bases sitting between them. The V gene's germline CDR1 is LGHDT and CDR2 YNNKEL (reference sequence). Written as DNA, the CDR3 is TGTGCCAGCAGCCAAGGGGTCAGTTCCTACGAGCAGTACGTC. Translation gives CASSQGVSSYEQYV.

This clonotype was seen only a few times. This chain uses TRBV2 with TRBJ2-7; D might be TRBD1 (5 bases). Trimming took 11 bases from V and 1 from J, leaving 9 bases between them. The CDR3 consists of 11 residues. Germline V gene sequence: CDR1 SNHLY, CDR2 FYNNEI. The CDR3 sequence is CAGGQSYEQYF. The DNA for the CDR3 is TGTGCCGGTGGACAATCCTACGAGCAGTACTTC.

Only a few counts were recorded for this clonotype. The V and J genes are TRBV19 and TRBJ2-1; D not resolved. The CDR3 is made up of 15 amino acids. Trimming took 3 bases from V and 0 from J, leaving 9 bases between them. Germline CDR1 and CDR2: LNHDA and SQIVND (reference sequence). CDR3 region: CASSMVGSSYNEQFF. The CDR3 bases are TGTGCCAGTAGTATGGTGGGAAGCTCCTACAATGAGCAGTTCTTC.

This chain uses TRBV27 with TRBJ2-7; D possibly corresponds to TRBD1 (6 bases). This CDR3 has 13 amino acids. Germline CDR1 MNHEY, CDR2 SMNVEV (reference sequence). Trimming cost V 0 bases and J 8 bases, with 11 bases left between them. CDR3 in DNA: TGTGCCAGCAGTTTATCGAACAGGGTAAAGCAGTACTTC. This translates into CASSLSNRVKQYF.